This is a list of T cell receptor beta chains from one sample in a study of ipilimumab plus nivolumab after autologous stem cell transplantation. TCRdb keeps only in-frame clones here, not all; method: immunoSEQ multiplex PCR. In the table there are some 41,000 clones, around 92% of which are singletons. The sequencing here drew on PBMCs, taken in a trial of ipilimumab plus nivolumab as post-transplant consolidation. The source of these receptors is a male donor with multiple myeloma. Each CDR3 is given with its conserved first and last residue. A D gene is named only where the DNA matches it firmly. Size tells how often a clone was seen (once, few, many) or the class of an expanded clone, and some rows leave it out.

size,J,length,D,V,DNA,CDR3
.,TRBJ2-7,16,.,TRBV6-5,TGTGCCAGCAGTTACTCGTGGACAGCGTCTACCTACGAGCAGTACTTC,CASSYSWTASTYEQYF
.,TRBJ2-1,16,.,TRBV11-3,TGTGCCAGCAGCTTTGACCGGGACGTAGGATACAATGAGCAGTTCTTC,CASSFDRDVGYNEQFF
.,TRBJ2-5,16,TRBD2,TRBV19,TGTGCCAGTAGTAAGAGTCTAGCGGGGGGGAAGGAGACCCAGTACTTC,CASSKSLAGGKETQYF
.,TRBJ2-5,15,TRBD1,TRBV5-5,TGTGCCAGCAGCTCAGGACAGGCCATCTCAGAGACCCAGTACTTC,CASSSGQAISETQYF
.,TRBJ2-5,16,TRBD2,TRBV5-1,TGCGCCAGCAGCTTGGATTTTCTAGCGGATCAAGAGACCCAGTACTTC,CASSLDFLADQETQYF
.,TRBJ2-2,15,.,TRBV9,TGTGCCAGCAGCGTAGGCCTAGCCGACACCGGGGAGCTGTTTTTT,CASSVGLADTGELFF
.,TRBJ1-2,14,TRBD1,TRBV11-2,TGTGCCAGCAGCTCGGACAGGGTTGTATCTGGCTACACCTTC,CASSSDRVVSGYTF
.,TRBJ2-3,15,TRBD2,TRBV19,TGTGCCAGTACGACCGGGGGAGGGACCGGAGATACGCAGTATTTT,CASTTGGGTGDTQYF
.,TRBJ2-5,13,.,TRBV27,TGTGCCAGCAGTTTATCGAGGAGGGAGACCCAGTACTTC,CASSLSRRETQYF
.,TRBJ2-7,15,TRBD1,TRBV7-8,TGTGCCAGCAGGCTACGGGGACAGGTCTCTTCCGAGCAGTACTTC,CASRLRGQVSSEQYF
.,TRBJ2-7,13,TRBD2,TRBV30,TGTGCCTGGAGTGTGGCAATCGGGGGGAAGCAGTACTTC,CAWSVAIGGKQYF
.,TRBJ1-1,15,.,TRBV6-1,TGTGCCAGCAGTGAAGCACGCCTGAGACACGGTGAAGCTTTCTTT,CASSEARLRHGEAFF
once,TRBJ2-1,16,.,TRBV28,TGTGCCAGCAGTTTGCGTGGAGGGCGGTCCTACAATGAGCAGTTCTTC,CASSLRGGRSYNEQFF
.,TRBJ2-2,13,.,TRBV7-2,TGTGCCAGCAGCTTAGCTCTTACCGGGGAGCTGTTTTTT,CASSLALTGELFF
.,TRBJ2-5,14,TRBD2,TRBV28,TGTGCCAGCAGCCTTGTGGCGGGAGAGTGGTCCCAGTACTTC,CASSLVAGEWSQYF
.,TRBJ2-5,15,.,TRBV5-1,TGCGCCAGCAGCTTGGGGGGGACCTACCAAGAGACCCAGTACTTC,CASSLGGTYQETQYF
.,TRBJ2-7,15,.,TRBV11-2,TGTGCCAGCAGCTTAGATCCCGCCGGGAGTAGGGAGCAGTACTTC,CASSLDPAGSREQYF
.,TRBJ2-2,16,.,TRBV21-1,TGTGCCAGCAGCCCTACGAGGGGGGCGCACACCGGGGAGCTGTTTTTT,CASSPTRGAHTGELFF
once,TRBJ1-5,17,.,TRBV19,TGTGCCAGTAGCGACCCCACAAGGCTGCCCCTCCATCAGCCCCAGCATTTT,CASSDPTRLPLHQPQHF
.,TRBJ2-7,14,TRBD2,TRBV6-6,TGTGCCAGCAGTTACGCGGGACTAACCCACGAGCAGTACTTC,CASSYAGLTHEQYF
once,TRBJ2-1,16,TRBD2,TRBV11-2,TGTGCCAGCAGCTTACTGCGCGGGAGGACGTACAATGAGCAGTTCTTC,CASSLLRGRTYNEQFF
.,TRBJ2-2,16,.,TRBV7-2,TGTGCCAGCAGCTTAGGTACGGGGACGGGCACCGGGGAGCTGTTTTTT,CASSLGTGTGTGELFF
once,TRBJ2-7,13,TRBD1,TRBV6-1,TGTGCCAGCAGTGGCAGGGGGACCTACGAGCAGTACTTC,CASSGRGTYEQYF
.,TRBJ2-1,14,.,TRBV5-6,TGTGCCAGCAGCTCCAGACAGGTCTACAATGAGCAGTTCTTC,CASSSRQVYNEQFF
.,TRBJ2-1,16,.,TRBV4-3,TGCGCCAGCAGCCAAGATCACGGCAGCTCCTACAATGAGCAGTTCTTC,CASSQDHGSSYNEQFF